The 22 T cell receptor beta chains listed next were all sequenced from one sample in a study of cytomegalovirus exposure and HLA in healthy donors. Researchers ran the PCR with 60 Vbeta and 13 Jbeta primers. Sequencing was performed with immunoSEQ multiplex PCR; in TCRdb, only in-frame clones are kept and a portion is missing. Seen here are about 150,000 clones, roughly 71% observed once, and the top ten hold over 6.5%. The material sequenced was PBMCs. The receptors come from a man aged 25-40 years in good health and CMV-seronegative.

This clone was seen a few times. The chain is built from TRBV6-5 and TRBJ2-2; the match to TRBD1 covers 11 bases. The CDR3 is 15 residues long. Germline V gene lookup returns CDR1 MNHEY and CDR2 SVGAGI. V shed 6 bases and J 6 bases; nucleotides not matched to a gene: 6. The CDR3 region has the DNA TGTGCCAGCAGCCCCGGGACAGGGGGGGCCGGGGAGCTGTTTTTT. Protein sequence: CASSPGTGGAGELFF.

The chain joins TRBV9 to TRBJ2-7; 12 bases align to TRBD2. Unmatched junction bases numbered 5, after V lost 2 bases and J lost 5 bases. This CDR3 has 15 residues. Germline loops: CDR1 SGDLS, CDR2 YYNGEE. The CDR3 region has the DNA TGTGCCAGCAGCGTTTCTAGCGGGGGGGCCCACGAGCAGTACTTC. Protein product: CASSVSSGGAHEQYF. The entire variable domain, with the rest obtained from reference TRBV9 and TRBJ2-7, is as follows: DSGVTQTPKHLITATGQRVTLRCSPRSGDLSVYWYQQSLDQGLQFLIQYYNGEERAKGNILERFSAQQFPDLHSELNLSSLELGDSALYFCASSVSSGGAHEQYFGPGTRLTVT.

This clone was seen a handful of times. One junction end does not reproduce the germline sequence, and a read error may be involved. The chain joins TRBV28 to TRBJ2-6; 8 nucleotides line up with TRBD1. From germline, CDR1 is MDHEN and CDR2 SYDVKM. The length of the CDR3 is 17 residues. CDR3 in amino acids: CASSGQAYLSGANGLTF. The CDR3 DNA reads TGTGCCAGTTCGGGACAGGCCTACCTCTCTGGGGCCAACGGCCTGACTTTC.

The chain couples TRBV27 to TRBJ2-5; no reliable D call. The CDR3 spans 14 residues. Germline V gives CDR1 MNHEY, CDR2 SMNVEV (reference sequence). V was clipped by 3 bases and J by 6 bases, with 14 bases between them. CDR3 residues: CASSLLSSEQTQYF. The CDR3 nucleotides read TGTGCCAGCAGTTTGCTCTCCTCTGAGCAGACCCAGTACTTC.

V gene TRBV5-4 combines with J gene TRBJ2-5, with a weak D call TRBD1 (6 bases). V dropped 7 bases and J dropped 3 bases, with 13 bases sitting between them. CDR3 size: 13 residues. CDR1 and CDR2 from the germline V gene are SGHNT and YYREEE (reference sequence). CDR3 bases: TGTGCCAGCTCTAGACAGGTCGAAGAGACCCAGTACTTC. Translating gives CASSRQVEETQYF.

Here the CDR3 reads CASSSPGGGANVLTF. Here the CDR3 DNA reads TGTGCCAGCAGCTCCCCTGGCGGCGGGGCCAACGTCCTGACTTTC. This chain connects TRBV28 to TRBJ2-6; no clear D. Trimming removed 6 bases from V and 4 bases from J, with 13 bases in between. The germline V gene encodes CDR1 MDHEN and CDR2 SYDVKM. CDR3 length: 15 amino acids.

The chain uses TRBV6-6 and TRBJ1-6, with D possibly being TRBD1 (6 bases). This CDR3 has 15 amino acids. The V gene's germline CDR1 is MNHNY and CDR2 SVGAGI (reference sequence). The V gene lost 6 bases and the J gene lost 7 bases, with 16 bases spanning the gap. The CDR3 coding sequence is TGTGCCAGCAGCCCTCAACAGGGAAACAATTCACCCCTCCACTTT. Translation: CASSPQQGNNSPLHF.

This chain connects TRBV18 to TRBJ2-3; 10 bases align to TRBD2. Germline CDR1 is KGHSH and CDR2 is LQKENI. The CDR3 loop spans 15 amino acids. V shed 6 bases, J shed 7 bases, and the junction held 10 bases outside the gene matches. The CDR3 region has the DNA TGTGCCAGCTCCCCCACTAGCGGGGCCGGACATACGCAGTATTTT. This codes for CASSPTSGAGHTQYF.

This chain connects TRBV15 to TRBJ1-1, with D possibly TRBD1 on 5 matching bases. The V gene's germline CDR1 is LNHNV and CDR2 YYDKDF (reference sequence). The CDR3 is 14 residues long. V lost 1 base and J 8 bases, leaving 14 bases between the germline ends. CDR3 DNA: TGTGCCACCAGCAGAGCAATATGGGGCGAGGAAGCTTTCTTT. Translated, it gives CATSRAIWGEEAFF. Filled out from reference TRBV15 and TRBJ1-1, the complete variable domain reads DAMVIQNPRYQVTQFGKPVTLSCSQTLNHNVMYWYQQKSSQAPKLLFHYYDKDFNNEADTPDNFQSRRPNTSFCFLDIRSPGLGDTAMYLCATSRAIWGEEAFFGQGTRLTVV.

As DNA, the CDR3 is TGTGCCAGCAGCCAGGGGGAAGAAACTCCGAACACCGGGGAGCTGTTTTTT. Translation gives CASSQGEETPNTGELFF. This chain links TRBV7-9 with TRBJ2-2; 7 bases line up with TRBD1. CDR1 and CDR2 (germline): SEHNR, FQNEAQ (reference sequence). V shed 5 bases and J 0 bases; nucleotides not matched to a gene: 9. CDR3 length: 17 residues.

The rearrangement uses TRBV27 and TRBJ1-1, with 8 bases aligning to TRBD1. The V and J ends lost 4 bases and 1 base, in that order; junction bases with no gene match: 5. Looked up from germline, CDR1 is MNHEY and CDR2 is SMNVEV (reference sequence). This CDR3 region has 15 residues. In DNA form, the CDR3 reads TGTGCCAGCAGTTCCCAAGGACAGGGGAACACTGAAGCTTTCTTT. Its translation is CASSSQGQGNTEAFF.

CDR3 coding DNA: TGCAGTGCTAGGCTAGAAGCTTTCTTT. Its translation is CSARLEAFF. The chain combines TRBV20-1 with TRBJ1-1; D call uncertain. Trimming left V 3 bases short and J 8 bases short, with 4 bases between. This CDR3 has 9 residues. Germline CDR1 reads DFQATT; CDR2 reads SNEGSKA (reference sequence).

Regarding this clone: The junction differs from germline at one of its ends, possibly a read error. The CDR3 DNA is TGTGCTAGCAGCCCAAGCGGGGGGTCGGAAACCGGGGAGCTGTTTTTT. This codes for CASSPSGGSETGELFF. The J gene is TRBJ2-2, the V gene TRBV7-7; 9 bases are shared with TRBD2. The length of the CDR3 is 16 residues. The germline V gene has CDR1 SSHAT and CDR2 FNYEAQ (reference sequence).

The CDR3 region has the DNA TGCGCCAGCAGCAGACTAGCGGGGGACTCCTACGAGCAGTACTTC. This codes for CASSRLAGDSYEQYF. The genes are TRBV5-1 and TRBJ2-7; 12 bases align to TRBD2. Per germline, CDR1 SGHRS and CDR2 YFSETQ. This CDR3 has 15 residues. V lost 4 bases to trimming and J lost 0 bases; unmatched junction nucleotides: 2.

CDR3 loop: CASSLGRELNTEAFF. DNA for the CDR3: TGTGCCAGCAGTTTAGGAAGGGAGCTGAACACTGAAGCTTTCTTT. J is TRBJ1-1 and V is TRBV27; D unclear. The CDR3 contains 15 residues. Germline values: CDR1 MNHEY, CDR2 SMNVEV (reference sequence). Trimming shortened V by 2 bases and J by 0 bases, and 10 bases separated the two germline ends.

The CDR3 loop is CASSLGQGALYGYTF. The CDR3 DNA reads TGTGCCAGCAGCTTAGGGCAGGGGGCTCTTTATGGCTACACCTTC. This chain links TRBV11-2 with TRBJ1-2; 8 nucleotides align to TRBD1. Germline V gene data show CDR1 as SGHAT and CDR2 as FQNNGV. The CDR3 consists of 15 residues. The V gene end was trimmed by 1 base and the J gene end by 5 bases; junction bases not matched to a gene: 6.

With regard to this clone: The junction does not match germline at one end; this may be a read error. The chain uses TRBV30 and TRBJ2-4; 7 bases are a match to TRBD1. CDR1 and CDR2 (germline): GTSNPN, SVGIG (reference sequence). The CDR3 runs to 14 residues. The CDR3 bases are TGTGCCTGGAGTTCAGGGGGAGCCAAAAACAGTCAGTACTTC. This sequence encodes CAWSSGGAKNSQYF.

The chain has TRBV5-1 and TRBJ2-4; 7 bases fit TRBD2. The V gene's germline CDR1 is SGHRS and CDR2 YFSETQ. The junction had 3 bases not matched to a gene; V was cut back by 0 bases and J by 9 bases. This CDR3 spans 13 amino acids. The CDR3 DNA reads TGCGCCAGCAGCTTGGAGCGGGGTCGCATTCAGTACTTC. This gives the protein CASSLERGRIQYF.

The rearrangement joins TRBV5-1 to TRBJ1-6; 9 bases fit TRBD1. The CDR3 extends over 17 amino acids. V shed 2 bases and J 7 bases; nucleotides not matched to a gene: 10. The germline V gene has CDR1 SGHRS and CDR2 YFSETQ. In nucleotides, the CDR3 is TGCGCCAGCAGCTTAGGTACTGGGGACAGGGTGAATTCACCCCTCCACTTT. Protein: CASSLGTGDRVNSPLHF.

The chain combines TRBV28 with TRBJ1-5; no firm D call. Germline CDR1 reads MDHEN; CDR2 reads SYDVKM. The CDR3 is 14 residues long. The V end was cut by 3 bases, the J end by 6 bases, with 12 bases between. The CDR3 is CASSLAGRIQPQHF. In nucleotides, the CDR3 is TGTGCCAGCAGTTTGGCGGGGAGGATTCAGCCCCAGCATTTT.

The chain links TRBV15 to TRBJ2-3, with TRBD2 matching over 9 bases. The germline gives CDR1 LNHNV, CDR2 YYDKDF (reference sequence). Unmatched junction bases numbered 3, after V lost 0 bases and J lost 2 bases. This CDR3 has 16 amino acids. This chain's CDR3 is CATSREASGTTDTQYF. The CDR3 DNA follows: TGTGCCACCAGCAGAGAGGCTAGCGGGACCACAGATACGCAGTATTTT.

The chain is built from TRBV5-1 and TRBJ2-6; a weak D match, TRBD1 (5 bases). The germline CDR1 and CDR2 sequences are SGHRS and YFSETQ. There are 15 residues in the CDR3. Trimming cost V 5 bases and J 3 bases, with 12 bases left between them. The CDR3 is CASSPQGNGANVLTF. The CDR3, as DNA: TGCGCCAGCAGTCCCCAGGGAAATGGGGCCAACGTCCTGACTTTC.